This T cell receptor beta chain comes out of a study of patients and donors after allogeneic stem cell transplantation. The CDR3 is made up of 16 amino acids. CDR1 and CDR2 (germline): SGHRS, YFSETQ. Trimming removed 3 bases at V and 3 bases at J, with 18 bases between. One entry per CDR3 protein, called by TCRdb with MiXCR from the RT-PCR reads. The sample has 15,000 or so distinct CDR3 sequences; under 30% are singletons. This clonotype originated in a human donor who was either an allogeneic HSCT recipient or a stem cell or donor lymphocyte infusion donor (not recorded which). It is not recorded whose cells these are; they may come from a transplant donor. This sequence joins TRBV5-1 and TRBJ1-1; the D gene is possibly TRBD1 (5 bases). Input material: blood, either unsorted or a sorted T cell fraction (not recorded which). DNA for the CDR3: TGCGCCAGCAGCTCAATGGCCTTAGGGGACCACACTGAAGCTTTCTTT. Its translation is CASSSMALGDHTEAFF.